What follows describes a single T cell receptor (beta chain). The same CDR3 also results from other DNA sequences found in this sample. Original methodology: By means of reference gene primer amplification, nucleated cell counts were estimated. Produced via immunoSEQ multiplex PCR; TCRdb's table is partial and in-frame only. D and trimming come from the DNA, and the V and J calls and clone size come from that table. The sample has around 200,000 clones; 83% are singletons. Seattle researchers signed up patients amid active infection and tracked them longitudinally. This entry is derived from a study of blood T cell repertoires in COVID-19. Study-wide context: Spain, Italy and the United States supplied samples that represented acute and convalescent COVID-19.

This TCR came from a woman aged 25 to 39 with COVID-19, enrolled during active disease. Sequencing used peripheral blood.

CDR3: CASSLEGGTDTQYF. CDR3 coding DNA: TGCGCCAGCAGCTTGGAGGGGGGGACAGATACGCAGTATTTT. The chain uses TRBV5-1 and TRBJ2-3; possibly TRBD2 for D (7 bases). Trimming cost V 0 bases and J 3 bases, with 8 bases left between them. The CDR3 consists of 14 residues. In germline, CDR1 is SGHRS, CDR2 YFSETQ.